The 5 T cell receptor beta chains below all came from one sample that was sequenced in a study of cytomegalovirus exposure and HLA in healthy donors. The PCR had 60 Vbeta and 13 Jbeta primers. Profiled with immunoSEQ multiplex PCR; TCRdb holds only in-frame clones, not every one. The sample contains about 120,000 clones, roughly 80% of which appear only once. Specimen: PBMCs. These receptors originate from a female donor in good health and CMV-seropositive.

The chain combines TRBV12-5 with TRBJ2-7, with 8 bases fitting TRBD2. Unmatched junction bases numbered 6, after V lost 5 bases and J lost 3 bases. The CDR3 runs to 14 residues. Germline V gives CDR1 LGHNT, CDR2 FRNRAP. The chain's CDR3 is CASGRGGPYYEQYF. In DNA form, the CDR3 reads TGTGCTAGTGGTCGGGGGGGCCCTTACTACGAGCAGTACTTC.

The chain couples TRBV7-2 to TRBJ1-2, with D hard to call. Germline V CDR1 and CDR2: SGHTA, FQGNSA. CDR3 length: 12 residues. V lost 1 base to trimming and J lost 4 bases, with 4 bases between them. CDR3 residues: CASSLGLYGYTF. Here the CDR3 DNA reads TGTGCCAGCAGCTTAGGACTCTATGGCTACACCTTC.

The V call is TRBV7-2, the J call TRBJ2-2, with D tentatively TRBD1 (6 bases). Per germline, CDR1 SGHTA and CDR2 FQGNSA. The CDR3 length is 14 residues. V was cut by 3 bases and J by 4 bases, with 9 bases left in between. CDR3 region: CASSLGAGTGELFF. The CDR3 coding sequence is TGTGCCAGCAGCTTGGGGGCGGGCACCGGGGAGCTGTTTTTT. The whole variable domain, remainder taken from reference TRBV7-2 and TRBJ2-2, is GAGVSQSPSNKVTEKGKDVELRCDPISGHTALYWYRQSLGQGLEFLIYFQGNSAPDKSGLPSDRFSAERTGGSVSTLTIQRTQQEDSAVYLCASSLGAGTGELFFGEGSRLTVL.

The CDR3 DNA reads TGCGCCAGCAGCTTGATGGGACAGGGTGCTCTCGAGCAGTACTTC. It yields the protein CASSLMGQGALEQYF. The chain has TRBV5-1 and TRBJ2-7; 9 bases are a match to TRBD1. CDR3 length: 15 amino acids. Germline V gene lookup returns CDR1 SGHRS and CDR2 YFSETQ. The junction had 8 bases not matched to a gene; V was cut back by 1 base and J by 6 bases. The full variable domain, rest sourced from reference TRBV5-1 and TRBJ2-7, is KAGVTQTPRYLIKTRGQQVTLSCSPISGHRSVSWYQQTPGQGLQFLFEYFSETQRNKGNFPGRFSGRQFSNSRSEMNVSTLELGDSALYLCASSLMGQGALEQYFGPGTRLTVT.

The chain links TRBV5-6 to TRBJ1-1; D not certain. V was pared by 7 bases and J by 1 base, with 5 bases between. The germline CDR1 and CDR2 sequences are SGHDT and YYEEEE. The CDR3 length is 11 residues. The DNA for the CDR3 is TGTGCCAGCGGGAGGAACACTGAAGCTTTCTTT. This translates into CASGRNTEAFF.